The T cell receptor beta chain described here comes from a study of blood T cell repertoires in COVID-19 (dated by TCRdb to 2019 to 2021). In terms of the full investigation: Samples covering the acute and convalescent phases of COVID-19 were provided by collaborators in the United States, Italy and Spain. Where HLA class I and class II types were available, the types were taken from metadata supplied by the sample provider, not from assay-based typing. The prospective study material was composed of cDNA or gDNA derived from T cells, B-cell-depleted T cells, or PBMCs. A freely available public database, intended as a resource for researchers studying the immune response to SARS-CoV-2, is where the repertoires were released. The sample metadata nearly always contained a de-identified subject ID, COVID-19 status, age in years and sex. The samples were drawn from two sources: the first 160 participants of the ongoing ImmuneRACE study, and 1,000 to 1,500 subjects contributed by 6 global collaborators. Subjects who had been exposed to COVID-19, were actively infected with it, or had recovered from it provided the deeply sampled blood TCRbeta repertoires that made up the dataset.

The germline V gene encodes CDR1 SGHTS and CDR2 YDEGEE. V was cut back by 4 bases and J by 0 bases, leaving a gap of 11 bases between them. The CDR3 numbers 16 residues from cysteine through phenylalanine. The DNA shown is the 48-base CDR3, in frame from base 1. TCRbeta CDR3 regions were amplified from genomic DNA by means of the immunoSEQ Assay, a bias-controlled multiplex PCR. Per the source publication's procedure: The number of nucleated cells in each sample was estimated by amplification of reference gene primers within the assay. To quantify the absolute abundance of each unique TCRbeta CDR3 rearrangement, sequence reads were collapsed and filtered. Productive Simpson clonality was computed per sample as the square root of Simpson's diversity index over productive rearrangements. This is the immuneACCESS table as TCRdb keeps it, with only in-frame sequences that have V and J called. A part of the clones is gone; compared with another copy, unresolved V genes explain less than half, and the rest is unexplained. V, J and clone size are taken as reported in that table, and D and trimming were inferred from the DNA itself. The sample contains nearly 250,000 clones, 82% of them found a single time. Around 1.8% of the sample rests with the top ten.

Whole blood was collected in K2EDTA tubes by collaborating institutions according to the institutions' own protocols. Collaborator samples were shipped for TCRbeta analysis as frozen whole blood, isolated PBMCs, or DNA extracted from either sample type. Results the study describes overall, beyond this receptor: Clinical and demographic metadata were provided uncurated, with the amount varying by source and participant.

With regard to this clone: Its antigen has not been determined. No much larger clonotype is one base removed from it; base qualities were not supplied.

The sequenced sample was peripheral blood. Rearrangement joined TRBV5-8 to TRBJ2-6, with no D gene named confidently. The source is a woman at least 80 years old with acute or convalescent COVID-19. The nucleotide sequence reads as follows: TGTGCCAGCAGCGAATACCACAACTCTGGGGCCAACGTCCTGACTTTC. Translated, it reads CASSEYHNSGANVLTF.